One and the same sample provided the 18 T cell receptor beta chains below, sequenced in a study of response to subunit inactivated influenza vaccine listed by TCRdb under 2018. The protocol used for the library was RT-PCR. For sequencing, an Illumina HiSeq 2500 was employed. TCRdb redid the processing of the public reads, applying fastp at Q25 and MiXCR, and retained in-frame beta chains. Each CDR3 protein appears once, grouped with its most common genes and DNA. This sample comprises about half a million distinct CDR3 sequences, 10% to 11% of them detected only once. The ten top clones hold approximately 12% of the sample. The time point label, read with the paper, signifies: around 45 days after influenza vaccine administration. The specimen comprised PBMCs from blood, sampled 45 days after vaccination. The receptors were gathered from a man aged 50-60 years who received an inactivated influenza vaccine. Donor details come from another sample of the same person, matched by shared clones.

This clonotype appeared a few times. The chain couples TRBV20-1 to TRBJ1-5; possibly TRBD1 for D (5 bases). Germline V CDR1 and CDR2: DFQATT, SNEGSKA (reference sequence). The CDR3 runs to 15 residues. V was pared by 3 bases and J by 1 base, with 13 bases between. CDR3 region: CSAREGWGSNQPQHF. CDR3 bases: TGCAGTGCTAGGGAGGGGTGGGGGAGCAATCAGCCCCAGCATTTT.

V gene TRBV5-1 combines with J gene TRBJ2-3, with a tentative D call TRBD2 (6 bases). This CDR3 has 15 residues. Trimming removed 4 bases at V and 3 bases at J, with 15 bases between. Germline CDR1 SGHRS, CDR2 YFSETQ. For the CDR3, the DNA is TGCGCCAGCAGCGAGGAGGGGCTAGCAACAGATACGCAGTATTTT. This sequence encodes CASSEEGLATDTQYF.

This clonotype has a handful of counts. The CDR3 loop is CATYGRGGSGNTIYF. DNA of the CDR3: TGTGCCACTTACGGAAGGGGGGGCTCTGGAAACACCATATATTTT. The chain combines TRBV6-1 with TRBJ1-3, with a weak D call TRBD1 (6 bases). Germline assignment: CDR1 MNHNS and CDR2 SASEGT. The CDR3 totals 15 residues. Trimming took off 10 bases at V and 0 bases at J, with 16 bases between the two ends.

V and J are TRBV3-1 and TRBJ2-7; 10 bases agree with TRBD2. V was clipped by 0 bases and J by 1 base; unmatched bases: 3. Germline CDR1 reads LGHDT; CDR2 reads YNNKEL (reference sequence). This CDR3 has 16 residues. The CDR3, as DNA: TGTGCCAGCAGCCAAGAGATAGCGGGGGGATCCTACGAGCAGTACTTC. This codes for CASSQEIAGGSYEQYF.

CDR3 loop: CASSLTSGGGYEQYF. The CDR3 DNA is TGCGCCAGCAGCTTAACTAGCGGGGGAGGATACGAGCAGTACTTC. V is TRBV5-1 and J is TRBJ2-7, with 11 bases matching TRBD2. Germline V gives CDR1 SGHRS, CDR2 YFSETQ. CDR3 length: 15 residues. The V gene end was trimmed by 2 bases and the J gene end by 4 bases; junction bases not matched to a gene: 5. Full variable domain (outside the CDR3, taken from reference TRBV5-1 and TRBJ2-7): KAGVTQTPRYLIKTRGQQVTLSCSPISGHRSVSWYQQTPGQGLQFLFEYFSETQRNKGNFPGRFSGRQFSNSRSEMNVSTLELGDSALYLCASSLTSGGGYEQYFGPGTRLTVT.

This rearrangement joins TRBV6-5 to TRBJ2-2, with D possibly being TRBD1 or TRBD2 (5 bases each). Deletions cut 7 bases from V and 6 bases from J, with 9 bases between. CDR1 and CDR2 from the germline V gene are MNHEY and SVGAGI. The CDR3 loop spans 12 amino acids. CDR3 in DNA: TGTGCCAGCACGTGGGGGTCCGGGGAGCTGTTTTTT. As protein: CASTWGSGELFF.

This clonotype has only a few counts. The CDR3 here is CASVSRDFRTDTQYF. CDR3 coding DNA: TGCGCCAGCGTAAGCCGGGACTTCCGCACAGATACGCAGTATTTT. This chain connects TRBV5-1 to TRBJ2-3; the D gene is possibly TRBD2 (6 bases). V shed 7 bases and J shed 1 base, with 16 bases lying between them. The CDR3 has 15 amino acids. The germline CDR1 and CDR2 sequences are SGHRS and YFSETQ. Combining the CDR3 with reference TRBV5-1 and TRBJ2-3 gives the whole variable domain KAGVTQTPRYLIKTRGQQVTLSCSPISGHRSVSWYQQTPGQGLQFLFEYFSETQRNKGNFPGRFSGRQFSNSRSEMNVSTLELGDSALYLCASVSRDFRTDTQYFGPGTRLTVL.

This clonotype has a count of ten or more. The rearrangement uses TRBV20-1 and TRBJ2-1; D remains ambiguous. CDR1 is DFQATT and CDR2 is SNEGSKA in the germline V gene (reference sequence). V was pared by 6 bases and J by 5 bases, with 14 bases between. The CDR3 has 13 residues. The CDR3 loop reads CSAPGSIDNEQFF. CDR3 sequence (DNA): TGCAGTGCACCTGGCAGTATCGACAATGAGCAGTTCTTC.

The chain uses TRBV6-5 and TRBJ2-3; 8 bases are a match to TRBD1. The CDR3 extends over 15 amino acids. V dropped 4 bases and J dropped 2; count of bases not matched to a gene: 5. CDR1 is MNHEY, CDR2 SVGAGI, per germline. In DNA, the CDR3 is TGTGCCAGCAGTTTTGGACAGGGTCCCACAGATACGCAGTATTTT. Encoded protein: CASSFGQGPTDTQYF.

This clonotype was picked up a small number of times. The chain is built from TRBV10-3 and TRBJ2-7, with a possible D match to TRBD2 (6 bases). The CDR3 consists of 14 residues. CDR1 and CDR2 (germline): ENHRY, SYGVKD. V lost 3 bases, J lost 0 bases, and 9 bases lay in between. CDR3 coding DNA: TGTGCCATCAGTGATCTAGCGCGCTCCTACGAGCAGTACTTC. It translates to CAISDLARSYEQYF.

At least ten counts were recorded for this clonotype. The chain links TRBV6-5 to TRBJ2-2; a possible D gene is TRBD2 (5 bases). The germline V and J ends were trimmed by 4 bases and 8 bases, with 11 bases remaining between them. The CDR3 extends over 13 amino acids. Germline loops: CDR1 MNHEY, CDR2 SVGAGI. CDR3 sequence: CASSFGVKGELFF. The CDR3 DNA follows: TGTGCCAGCAGTTTCGGGGTCAAGGGGGAGCTGTTTTTT.

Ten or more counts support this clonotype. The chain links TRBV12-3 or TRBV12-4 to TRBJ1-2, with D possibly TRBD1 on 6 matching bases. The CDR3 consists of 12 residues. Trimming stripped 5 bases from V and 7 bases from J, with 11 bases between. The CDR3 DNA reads TGTGCCAGCAGTAATCAGGGGCTTGGCTACACCTTC. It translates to CASSNQGLGYTF.

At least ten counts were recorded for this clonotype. The CDR3 DNA follows: TGTGCCAGCAGTTTAAATAGACCCCCAGGCTACGAGCAGTACTTC. Its protein product is CASSLNRPPGYEQYF. The chain couples TRBV27 to TRBJ2-7; D ambiguous. V gave up 2 bases and J gave up 3 bases, with 14 bases separating them. The CDR3 has 15 residues. The V gene's germline CDR1 is MNHEY and CDR2 SMNVEV (reference sequence).

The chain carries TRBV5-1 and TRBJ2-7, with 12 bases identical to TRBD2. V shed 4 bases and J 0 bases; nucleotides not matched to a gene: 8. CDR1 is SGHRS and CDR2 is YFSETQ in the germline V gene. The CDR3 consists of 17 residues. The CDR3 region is CASSPGLAGVSSYEQYF. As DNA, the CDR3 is TGCGCCAGCAGCCCGGGACTAGCGGGTGTTAGCTCCTACGAGCAGTACTTC.

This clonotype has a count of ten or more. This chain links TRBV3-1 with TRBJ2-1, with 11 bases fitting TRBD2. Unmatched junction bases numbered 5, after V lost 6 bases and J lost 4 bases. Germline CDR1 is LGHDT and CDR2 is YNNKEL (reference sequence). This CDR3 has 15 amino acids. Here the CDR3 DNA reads TGTGCCAGCAGTCCTATAGCGGGGGGGTACAATGAGCAGTTCTTC. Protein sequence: CASSPIAGGYNEQFF.

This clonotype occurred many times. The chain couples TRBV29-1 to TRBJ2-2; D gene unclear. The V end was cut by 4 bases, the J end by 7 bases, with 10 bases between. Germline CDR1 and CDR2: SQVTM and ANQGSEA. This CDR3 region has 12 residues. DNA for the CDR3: TGCAGCGTTGGACGCGAGGTCGGGGAGCTGTTTTTT. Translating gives CSVGREVGELFF.

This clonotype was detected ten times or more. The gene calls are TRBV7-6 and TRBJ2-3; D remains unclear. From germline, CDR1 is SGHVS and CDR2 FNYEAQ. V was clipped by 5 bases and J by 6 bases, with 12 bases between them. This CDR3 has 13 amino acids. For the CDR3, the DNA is TGTGCCAGCAGCCGGACCTTCCAGGATACGCAGTATTTT. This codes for CASSRTFQDTQYF.

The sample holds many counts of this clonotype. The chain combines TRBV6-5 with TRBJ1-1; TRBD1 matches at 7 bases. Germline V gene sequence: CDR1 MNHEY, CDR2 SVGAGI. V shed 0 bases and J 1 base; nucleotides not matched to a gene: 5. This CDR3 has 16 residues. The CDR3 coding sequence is TGTGCCAGCAGTTACTCAAGACAGGGCTCGAACACTGAAGCTTTCTTT. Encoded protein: CASSYSRQGSNTEAFF.